These 21 T cell receptor beta chains share one sample of origin, sequenced in a study of vaccination effects on CD4 cells after COVID-19. Under the ViraFEST assay, PBMC were stimulated with viral peptide pools so that antigen-specific CD4+ T cells expanded. Sequencing was performed afterwards. The authors isolated CD4+ T cells after 9 to 10 days of culture. Vaccine administered to participants consisted of two doses of either BNT162b2 or mRNA-1273. The antigens of these receptors remain unknown. Here immunoSEQ multiplex PCR was the method, and the copy in TCRdb shows in-frame clones only, minus some. The sample lists fewer than 35,000 clones; around 75% were seen once. This sample comprised CD4+ T cells from PBMCs cultured with SARS-CoV-2 spike peptides, obtained after COVID-19 vaccination. Receptor source: a human donor who received a COVID-19 vaccine. Some clones in this sample may be carry-over from other donors' samples.

This clone was seen a single time. This chain joins TRBV24-1 and TRBJ1-4; maybe TRBD1 (5 bases). The V gene's germline CDR1 is KGHDR and CDR2 SFDVKD. V was cut by 12 bases and J by 12 bases, with 22 bases left in between. The CDR3 contains 13 residues. The CDR3 here is CAPRTVSPGELFF. For the CDR3, the DNA is TGTGCCCCCCGAACAGTCAGTCCGGGGGAACTGTTTTTT.

The chain couples TRBV19 to TRBJ1-1; D ambiguous. V lost 6 bases to trimming and J lost 0 bases, with 17 bases between them. This CDR3 region has 16 residues. Germline-derived CDR1 and CDR2 are LNHDA and SQIVND (reference sequence). The CDR3 region is CASRATAAEMNTEAFF. The CDR3, as DNA: TGTGCCAGTAGAGCTACCGCGGCGGAAATGAACACTGAAGCTTTCTTT.

The gene calls are TRBV18 and TRBJ1-1; 9 bases are shared with TRBD1. The CDR3 spans 19 residues. Trimming cost V 3 bases and J 2 bases; bases outside gene matches: 16. CDR1 and CDR2 from the germline V gene are KGHSH and LQKENI. The DNA for the CDR3 is TGTGCCAGCTCACCGATTCTGGGACAGGGACAAACCAAAAACACTGAAGCTTTCTTT. It is translated as CASSPILGQGQTKNTEAFF.

About this clone itself: An end of the junction differs from the germline gene, which may be a read error. The rearrangement joins TRBV7-9 to TRBJ2-5; D unclear. Germline-derived CDR1 and CDR2 are SEHNR and FQNEAQ (reference sequence). The CDR3 is 11 residues long. The CDR3 DNA reads TGTGCCAGCAGCTTAGGCCCCCCTAGAGACTTC. This encodes CASSLGPPRDF.

The chain joins TRBV19 to TRBJ2-7, with D unclear. Trimming pared 3 bases from V and 3 bases from J, leaving 9 bases between. CDR3 length: 13 residues. Germline CDR1 LNHDA, CDR2 SQIVND (reference sequence). CDR3 residues: CASSIGWGYEQYV. CDR3 nucleotide sequence: TGTGCCAGTAGTATTGGGTGGGGCTACGAGCAGTACGTC.

The rearrangement links TRBV7-2 to TRBJ2-2; D remains unclear. Germline assignment: CDR1 SGHTA and CDR2 FQGNSA. The CDR3 runs 16 residues. V lost 5 bases and J lost 9, with 22 bases in between. CDR3 sequence reads: CASSTGPERGNRELFF. In nucleotides, the CDR3 is TGTGCCAGCAGCACTGGGCCAGAGCGTGGGAACCGGGAGCTGTTTTTT.

This sequence joins TRBV5-1 and TRBJ2-5, with a tentative D call TRBD1 (5 bases). This CDR3 region has 14 residues. V was clipped by 4 bases and J by 3 bases, with 13 bases between them. CDR1 and CDR2 (germline): SGHRS, YFSETQ. CDR3 DNA: TGCGCCAGCAGCGTGACAGCCGGTAAAGAGACCCAGTACTTC. This sequence encodes CASSVTAGKETQYF.

CDR3 in amino acids: CASSQRDRGPVYTEAFF. The DNA of the CDR3 is TGCGCCAGCAGCCAACGGGACAGGGGTCCGGTGTACACTGAAGCTTTCTTT. V gene TRBV4-1 combines with J gene TRBJ1-1; 10 bases match TRBD1. After removal of 2 bases from V and 3 bases from J, the junction contained 9 bases not matched to a gene. The V gene's germline CDR1 is MGHRA and CDR2 YSYEKL. The CDR3 spans 17 residues.

This clone has a handful of counts. The chain has TRBV27 and TRBJ2-1; 8 bases agree with TRBD1. Germline values: CDR1 MNHEY, CDR2 SMNVEV (reference sequence). The V segment lost 6 bases and the J segment 4 bases; nucleotides outside the gene matches: 11. The CDR3 is 16 residues long. CDR3 nucleotides: TGTGCCAGCAGCCGAAACGACAGGGGATTATACAATGAGCAGTTCTTC. Protein: CASSRNDRGLYNEQFF.

The chain has TRBV20-1 and TRBJ2-5, with 8 bases fitting TRBD2. Germline V gene lookup returns CDR1 DFQATT and CDR2 SNEGSKA (reference sequence). CDR3 length: 14 residues. The V and J ends lost 3 bases and 5 bases, in that order; junction bases with no gene match: 8. The CDR3 coding sequence is TGCAGTGCTAGTTACCAGCGGGGGTTGGAGACCCAGTACTTC. This gives the protein CSASYQRGLETQYF.

The rearrangement joins TRBV5-1 to TRBJ1-4; 10 nucleotides agree with TRBD1. Germline V gene sequence: CDR1 SGHRS, CDR2 YFSETQ. Trimming took 0 bases from V and 6 from J; bases not matched to a gene: 2. CDR3 size: 15 residues. The CDR3 DNA reads as TGCGCCAGCAGCTTGGCCGGGACAGGGGATGAAAAACTGTTTTTT. Translated: CASSLAGTGDEKLFF.

This chain joins TRBV2 and TRBJ1-2; 8 nucleotides line up with TRBD1. With 2 bases clipped from V and 0 bases from J, the junction kept 5 bases outside the gene matches. Germline assignment: CDR1 SNHLY and CDR2 FYNNEI. CDR3 length: 16 residues. The CDR3 sequence: CASSENTGGANYGYTF. In nucleotides, the CDR3 is TGTGCCAGCAGTGAAAATACAGGGGGGGCTAACTATGGCTACACCTTC.

This clone came up a few times. This chain uses TRBV2 with TRBJ2-2; 8 bases line up with TRBD1. In germline, CDR1 is SNHLY, CDR2 FYNNEI. The CDR3 is 14 residues long. The trim removed 6 bases at V and 5 bases at J, leaving 5 bases unmatched. As DNA, the CDR3 is TGTGCCAGCAGAGAATACAGGGGGACCGGGGAGCTGTTTTTT. This translates into CASREYRGTGELFF.

The chain is built from TRBV3-1 (or the pseudogene TRBV3-2) and TRBJ2-7; TRBD1 is a possible D gene (6 bases). Germline V gene data show CDR1 as LGHDT and CDR2 as YNNKEL (reference sequence). The V and J ends lost 4 bases and 3 bases respectively, with 13 bases between them. The CDR3 length is 14 residues. CDR3 DNA: TGTGCCAGCAGCCCCGGTAGAGGGGGCTACGAGCAGTACGTC. This gives the protein CASSPGRGGYEQYV.

The genes are TRBV5-1 and TRBJ2-3, with TRBD1 matching over 7 bases. V was clipped by 5 bases and J by 5 bases; unmatched bases: 17. The germline V gene has CDR1 SGHRS and CDR2 YFSETQ. The CDR3 has 17 residues. The chain's CDR3 is CASREVVGQALRDTQYF. CDR3 nucleotides: TGCGCCAGCAGGGAGGTTGTAGGACAGGCGTTGAGAGATACGCAGTATTTT.

The CDR3 is CASSRTGTGHEAFF. Here the CDR3 DNA reads TGTGCCAGCAGTAGAACCGGGACAGGTCATGAAGCTTTCTTT. The chain recombines TRBV27 with TRBJ1-1; TRBD1 agrees at 8 bases. V trimming: 5 bases; J trimming: 7 bases; junction bases outside the gene matches: 9. The CDR3 consists of 14 residues. The germline CDR1 and CDR2 sequences are MNHEY and SMNVEV (reference sequence).

V usage is TRBV24-1 and J usage is TRBJ2-5; 8 bases map to TRBD2. From germline, CDR1 is KGHDR and CDR2 SFDVKD. The junction had 8 bases not matched to a gene; V was cut back by 1 base and J by 5 bases. The CDR3 sequence is 16 residues long. The CDR3 protein is CATSDFDGGAGETQYF. The CDR3 coding sequence is TGTGCCACCAGTGATTTTGACGGGGGGGCAGGGGAGACCCAGTACTTC.

This clone came up a few times. This chain joins TRBV6-1 and TRBJ1-2; a possible D gene is TRBD1 (5 bases). From germline, CDR1 is MNHNS and CDR2 SASEGT. This CDR3 has 13 residues. Deletions cut 3 bases from V and 5 bases from J, with 10 bases between. CDR3 DNA: TGTGCCAGCAGTGAGGCGGGGGTGTATGGCTACACCTTC. Translation gives CASSEAGVYGYTF.

The chain uses TRBV27 and TRBJ2-3, with D possibly being TRBD2 (6 bases). The V gene's germline CDR1 is MNHEY and CDR2 SMNVEV (reference sequence). The CDR3 is 15 residues long. V lost 3 bases, J lost 0 bases, and 10 bases lay in between. The chain's CDR3 is CASSFKGTSTDTQYF. In nucleotides, the CDR3 is TGTGCCAGCAGTTTTAAGGGGACTAGCACAGATACGCAGTATTTT.

The chain links TRBV7-9 to TRBJ2-5; D is uncertain. The CDR3 sequence is 13 residues long. Germline V gene data show CDR1 as SEHNR and CDR2 as FQNEAQ (reference sequence). The V end was cut by 5 bases, the J end by 2 bases, with 9 bases between. CDR3: CASSTYLQETQYF. For the CDR3, the DNA is TGTGCCAGCAGCACCTACTTGCAAGAGACCCAGTACTTC.

The rearrangement joins TRBV24-1 to TRBJ2-5; 8 bases line up with TRBD1. V lost 3 bases and J lost 4; bases outside the gene matches: 6. Germline V CDR1 and CDR2: KGHDR, SFDVKD. CDR3 length: 15 residues. The DNA for the CDR3 is TGTGCCACCAGTGATGCAGGGGGCACAGGAGAGACCCAGTACTTC. Translating gives CATSDAGGTGETQYF.